The sequence of this T cell receptor (beta chain) was determined in a study of cytomegalovirus exposure and HLA in healthy donors. With regard to this clone: Its target is not known.

The CDR3 loop spans 16 amino acids. The V segment lost 4 bases and the J segment 5 bases; nucleotides outside the gene matches: 10. Germline-derived CDR1 and CDR2 are MDHEN and SYDVKM. Findings and caveats of the study: Per a later analysis, about 18,000 TCR beta sequences showed association with HLA alleles at 0.05 false discovery rate.

13 Jbeta primers and 60 Vbeta primers were used for the PCR. The method was immunoSEQ multiplex PCR; TCRdb's version includes in-frame clones alone and lacks a portion of them. The sample lists roughly 100,000 clones; approximately 82% were seen once. The sequenced sample was PBMCs. The chain links TRBV28 to TRBJ1-5, with 8 positions matching TRBD1. The origin of this receptor is a man aged 35-49 years in good health and CMV-seropositive. This CDR3 reads CASSSPLDRGHQPQHF. The CDR3 bases are TGTGCCAGCAGTTCACCGCTCGACAGGGGTCATCAGCCCCAGCATTTT. Together with reference TRBV28 and TRBJ1-5, the CDR3 gives the full variable domain: DVKVTQSSRYLVKRTGEKVFLECVQDMDHENMFWYRQDPGLGLRLIYFSYDVKMKEKGDIPEGYSVSREKKERFSLILESASTNQTSMYLCASSSPLDRGHQPQHFGDGTRLSIL.